This T cell receptor beta chain comes out of a study of technical replicates of blood from a few donors. Here immunoSEQ multiplex PCR was the method, and the copy in TCRdb shows in-frame clones only, minus some. The table has roughly 81,000 clones, 97% seen once. This clone was observed a single time. Per the germline V gene, CDR1 is SGHTA and CDR2 is FQGNSA. The CDR3 runs 15 residues. V was pared by 2 bases and J by 5 bases, with 15 bases between. This TCR was sampled from a human donor in good health. The sample consisted of T cells isolated from PBMCs. V is TRBV7-2 and J is TRBJ2-5; D is possibly TRBD2 (6 bases). DNA of the CDR3: TGTGCCAGCAGCTTAAACACCGGGAGCTCGGAGACCCAGTACTTC. Its translation is CASSLNTGSSETQYF.